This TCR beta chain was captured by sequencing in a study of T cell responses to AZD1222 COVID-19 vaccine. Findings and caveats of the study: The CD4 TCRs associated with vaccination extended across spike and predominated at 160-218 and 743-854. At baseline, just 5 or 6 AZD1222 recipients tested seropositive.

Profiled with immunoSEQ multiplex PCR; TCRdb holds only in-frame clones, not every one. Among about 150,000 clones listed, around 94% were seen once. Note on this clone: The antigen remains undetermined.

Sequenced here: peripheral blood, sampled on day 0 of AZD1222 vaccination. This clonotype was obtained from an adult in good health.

CDR3 nucleotides: TGTGCCAGTAGATGGGGTCAGGGCGCTGGAAACACCATATATTTT. It codes for CASRWGQGAGNTIYF. The chain couples TRBV19 to TRBJ1-3, with TRBD1 as a possible D gene (5 bases). V was trimmed by 6 bases and J by 2 bases, leaving 14 bases between them. The CDR3 runs to 15 residues. Germline V CDR1 and CDR2: LNHDA, SQIVND (reference sequence).